The rows below give T cell receptor beta chains drawn from one sample of a study of vaccination and CD4 T cells after COVID-19. These receptors' antigens are unknown. MiXCR, run by TCRdb on the PCR reads, gives a single entry per CDR3 protein. The sample lists about 13,000 distinct CDR3 sequences; less than 45% were seen once. Specimen: CD4+ T cells from blood, cultured in vitro, collected after SARS-CoV-2 vaccination. These receptors were obtained from a human donor who had recovered from COVID-19. Each CDR3 is given with its conserved first and last residue. Each record gives: clone size, V gene, D gene, J gene, CDR3 DNA, CDR3 protein. A D gene is named only where the DNA matches it firmly. Size is omitted from some rows. Given values are once, few, many or a class for expanded clones.

>NA|TRBV2|NA|TRBJ2-3
TGTGCCAGCAGACCCCGGGACCAAAGCACAGATACGCAGTATTTT
CASRPRDQSTDTQYF
>few|TRBV7-9|NA|TRBJ2-2
TGTGCCAGCAGCCGGGAAGGGGGGGAGCTGTTTTTT
CASSREGGELFF
>NA|TRBV7-8|TRBD2|TRBJ2-7
TGTGCCAGCAGCTTAGCGCCCCTTAGCGGGAGACGGACGTCCTACGAGCAGTACTTC
CASSLAPLSGRRTSYEQYF
>NA|TRBV5-1|NA|TRBJ2-1
TGCGCCAGCAGCACCCGGGCCAGCTCCTACAATGAGCAGTTCTTC
CASSTRASSYNEQFF
>NA|TRBV19|TRBD2|TRBJ2-2
TGTGCCAGTAGTGCTACTAGCGGGACCACCGGGGAGCTGTTTTTT
CASSATSGTTGELFF
>NA|TRBV6-1|NA|TRBJ2-2
TGTGCCAGCAGGCAGAACACCGGGGAGCTGTTTTTT
CASRQNTGELFF
>NA|TRBV30|NA|TRBJ2-5
TGTGCCTGGAGTACGACTAGACAAGAGACCCAGTACTTC
CAWSTTRQETQYF
>NA|TRBV2|NA|TRBJ1-3
TGTGCCAGCAGTGACAGGGAAGGACGAAACACCATATATTTT
CASSDREGRNTIYF
>NA|TRBV4-1|NA|TRBJ2-2
TGCGCCAGCAGCCAAGCAACAGGGAACACCGGGGAGCTGTTTTTT
CASSQATGNTGELFF
>NA|TRBV11-3|NA|TRBJ2-1
TGTGCCAGCAGCACCCGAGGCAAGTCTTTCAATGAGCAGTTCTTC
CASSTRGKSFNEQFF
>NA|TRBV12-3/TRBV12-4|TRBD2|TRBJ2-2
TGTGCCAGCAGTTCACTGACTAGCTTCAGCGGGGAGCTGTTTTTT
CASSSLTSFSGELFF
>NA|TRBV7-2|TRBD1|TRBJ1-6
TGTGCCAGCAGCCAAGATCCGACAGGGACCCCCCTCCACTTT
CASSQDPTGTPLHF
>NA|TRBV7-9|TRBD1|TRBJ2-7
TGTGCCAGCAGCTTAGCCGGGGGACAGGGGATTGTATGGCAGTACTTC
CASSLAGGQGIVWQYF
>medium-sized|TRBV7-8|TRBD1|TRBJ1-1
TGTGCCAGCAGCTTAACAGGGGGCACTGAAGCTTTCTTT
CASSLTGGTEAFF
>NA|TRBV20-1|TRBD2|TRBJ2-2
TGCAGTGCTAGAGGGGGACTAGCGGGAACCGGGGAGCTGTTTTTT
CSARGGLAGTGELFF
>NA|TRBV2|TRBD2|TRBJ2-3
TGTGCCAGCAGTGAACGGCTAGCGGACACAGATACGCAGTATTTT
CASSERLADTDTQYF
>NA|TRBV7-8|NA|TRBJ2-2
TGTGCCAGCAGCTTAGCGCGAGGACTCCAGGGCCCCGGGGAGCTGTTTTTT
CASSLARGLQGPGELFF
>few|TRBV6-1|NA|TRBJ1-2
TGTGCCAGCTGGAGAGCCGCTGAGTCGGCCTACACCTTC
CASWRAAESAYTF
>few|TRBV10-3|NA|TRBJ2-4
TGTGCCATCGGTGACAGTTTAGCCAAAAACATTCAGTACTTC
CAIGDSLAKNIQYF
>few|TRBV20-1|NA|TRBJ2-3
TGCAGTGCTAGCTGGCGTAGCGCAGATACGCAGTATTTT
CSASWRSADTQYF
>NA|TRBV7-6|NA|TRBJ2-1
TGTGCCAGCAGCTTAGGCCGACAGGACAATGAGCAGTTCTTC
CASSLGRQDNEQFF
>NA|TRBV19|TRBD2|TRBJ2-1
TGTGCCAGTAGTACCTCCGGGACTATTGACTATGAGCAGTTCTTC
CASSTSGTIDYEQFF
>NA|TRBV29-1|TRBD2|TRBJ2-3
TGCAGCGTTGCCAGCGGGAGGGCCACAGATACGCAGTATTTT
CSVASGRATDTQYF
>NA|TRBV4-1|TRBD1|TRBJ2-5
TGCGCCAGCAGCCAAGGGACAGGCTTCCAAGAGACCCAGTACTTC
CASSQGTGFQETQYF
>medium-sized|TRBV20-1|NA|TRBJ1-4
TGCAGTGCACAGCTTGCAACTAATGAAAAACTGTTTTTT
CSAQLATNEKLFF
>NA|TRBV24-1|NA|TRBJ1-3
TGTGCCACCAGTGATTCGACAGGTAACACCATATATTTT
CATSDSTGNTIYF
>NA|TRBV20-1|TRBD2|TRBJ2-7
TGCAGTGCTAGAGGGACTAGCGACTACGAGCAGTACTTC
CSARGTSDYEQYF
>NA|TRBV18|TRBD1|TRBJ2-5
TGTGCCAGCTCACCGGGGTTTGGACAGGGGTACAACCAGTACTTC
CASSPGFGQGYNQYF
>NA|TRBV5-5|TRBD1|TRBJ1-2
TGTGCCAGCAGCTTGGCCGGGACAGGGATCTATGGCTACACCTTC
CASSLAGTGIYGYTF
>NA|TRBV15|NA|TRBJ1-5
TGTGCCACCAGCAGAGAGGGACGGCACAATCAGCCCCAGCATTTT
CATSREGRHNQPQHF
>NA|TRBV30|NA|TRBJ2-1
TGTGCCTGGAGTGTAGGCGGTTCTAGTTATGAGCAGTTCTTC
CAWSVGGSSYEQFF
>NA|TRBV10-3|NA|TRBJ2-7
TGTGCCATCAGTGACCCGGGACTGAGCTACGAGCAGTACTTC
CAISDPGLSYEQYF
>NA|TRBV12-3/TRBV12-4|TRBD2|TRBJ2-3
TGTGCCAGCAAGGGACTAGCGGCAGGTACGCAGTATTTT
CASKGLAAGTQYF
>NA|TRBV7-2|NA|TRBJ2-3
TGTGCCAGCAGCACCGGGACTCTCCGCACAGATACGCAGTATTTT
CASSTGTLRTDTQYF
>NA|TRBV28|NA|TRBJ1-2
TGTGCCAGCAGTTTATTTGCGGACTCTGGGTATGGCTACACCTTC
CASSLFADSGYGYTF
>NA|TRBV11-1|NA|TRBJ2-7
TGCGCCAGCAGCTTGGGATCAGGGGGGGGACCCTACGAGCAGTACTTC
CASSLGSGGGPYEQYF
>NA|TRBV5-6|NA|TRBJ1-6
TGTGCCAGCAATTCCGGGACCGCCCATTCACCCCTCCACTTT
CASNSGTAHSPLHF
>few|TRBV12-3/TRBV12-4|NA|TRBJ1-5
TGTGCCAGCAGTTTAGAGTATGCGGACAATCAGCCCCAGCATTTT
CASSLEYADNQPQHF
>once|TRBV7-3|NA|TRBJ1-5
TGTGCCAGCAGTTCGACAGAAGACAATCAGCCCCAGCATTTT
CASSSTEDNQPQHF
>few|TRBV7-9|NA|TRBJ2-1
TGTGCCAGCAGCTTAGTCGACCCCCGGTGGCCGTTCTTC
CASSLVDPRWPFF
>NA|TRBV7-9|NA|TRBJ1-4
TGTGCCAGCAGCCAACAGTCAACTAATGAAAAACTGTTTTTT
CASSQQSTNEKLFF
>NA|TRBV5-6|NA|TRBJ1-6
TGTGCCAGCAGCTTGGGACAAAAAAATTCACCCCTCCACTTT
CASSLGQKNSPLHF
>NA|TRBV5-1|TRBD2|TRBJ2-2
TGCGCCAGCAGACTCATTGCGGGAGGGGACGGGGAGCTGTTTTTT
CASRLIAGGDGELFF
>NA|TRBV6-1|TRBD2|TRBJ2-5
TGTGCCAGCAGTGACCCGCAACTAGCGGGAGTACAAGAGACCCAGTACTTC
CASSDPQLAGVQETQYF
>NA|TRBV6-1|NA|TRBJ1-2
TGTGCCAGCAGTGAAATCGGCGGGGGCTATGGCTACACCTTC
CASSEIGGGYGYTF
>few|TRBV7-2|NA|TRBJ2-7
TGTGCCAGCAGCTTAGGAAGGGACTACGAGCAGTACTTC
CASSLGRDYEQYF
>NA|TRBV28|TRBD1|TRBJ2-7
TGTGCCAGCAGAGGGACAGGGGGATACGAGCAGTACTTC
CASRGTGGYEQYF
>few|TRBV19|NA|TRBJ2-5
TGTGCCACCACTCCCAGGGGTTTCCAAGAGACCCAGTACTTC
CATTPRGFQETQYF
>medium-sized|TRBV7-8|NA|TRBJ1-5
TGTGCCAGCAGCTTAGGGGGACGGACCAATCAGCCCCAGCATTTT
CASSLGGRTNQPQHF
>once|TRBV18|TRBD1|TRBJ1-1
TGTGCCAGCTCACCACGGACAGGGAACACTGAAGCTTTCTTT
CASSPRTGNTEAFF
>once|TRBV6-1|NA|TRBJ2-4
TGTGCCAGCAGGTTGGACGGCCTAGCCAAAAACATTCAGTACTTC
CASRLDGLAKNIQYF
>NA|TRBV11-3|TRBD1|TRBJ2-7
TGTGCCAGCAGCCTGCAGGGGGTCGGAGAGCAGTACTTC
CASSLQGVGEQYF
>few|TRBV12-3/TRBV12-4|TRBD1|TRBJ1-1
TGTGCCAGCAGTTTAGTCCCGGGACAGGGCCACACTGAAGCTTTCTTT
CASSLVPGQGHTEAFF
>once|TRBV20-1|NA|TRBJ2-1
TGCAGTGCTAATGATAAGCGGGCCAGCTACAATGAGCAGTTCTTC
CSANDKRASYNEQFF
>few|TRBV20-1|NA|TRBJ1-6
TGCAGTGCTAGCTTTGTCCAGGATAATTCACCCCTCCACTTT
CSASFVQDNSPLHF